Listed below are T cell receptor beta chains from one sample, sequenced in a study of CD8 T cells in Susac syndrome. TCRdb re-analysed the immunoSEQ multiplex PCR reads in MiXCR, keeping a single row per CDR3 protein. The sample comprises hundreds of thousands of distinct CDR3 sequences, 70% to 90% of which are singletons, and approximately 0.11% rests with the top ten. Sequenced sample: CD8+ T cells from PBMCs. Receptors were obtained from a human donor with multiple sclerosis. Each CDR3 is given with its conserved first and last residue. A D gene is named only where the DNA matches it firmly. Clone size is shown for a subset of rows, as once, few, many or a class of expanded clone.

once	TRBD1	17	TRBV7-9	TRBJ2-3	TGTGCCAGCAGCTTCCCAGATGGACAGGGAAGCACAGATACGCAGTATTTT	CASSFPDGQGSTDTQYF
-	-	13	TRBV5-1	TRBJ2-1	TGCGCCAGCAGCTTGGCTTTTGGCAATGAGCAGTTCTTC	CASSLAFGNEQFF
few	TRBD2	16	TRBV12-3/TRBV12-4	TRBJ2-7	TGTGCCAGCAGTTTAGCGGGAGGGCTGTTAGTTTACGAGCAGTACTTC	CASSLAGGLLVYEQYF
-	-	15	TRBV28	TRBJ1-1	TGTGCCAGCAGGATGGGACACTCCATGAACACTGAAGCTTTCTTT	CASRMGHSMNTEAFF
-	TRBD2	14	TRBV15	TRBJ2-7	TGTGCCACCAGCGAGACTAGCGCCTCCTACGAGCAGTACTTC	CATSETSASYEQYF
few	-	16	TRBV4-1	TRBJ2-5	TGCGCCAGCAGCCAAGAGTGGGCAGGGCATCAAGAGACCCAGTATTTC	CASSQEWAGHQETQYF
-	-	15	TRBV9	TRBJ1-2	TGTGCCAGCGCGAAGGGGACCGAGCCATTCTATGGCTACACCTTC	CASAKGTEPFYGYTF
-	TRBD1	15	TRBV25-1	TRBJ1-2	TGTGCCAGCAGTGATAGGAGGGGGCACCCCGAAGGCTACACCTTC	CASSDRRGHPEGYTF
-	TRBD2	16	TRBV27	TRBJ2-3	TGTGCCAGCAGTTCCGGGACTAGAAGTAGCACAGATACGCAGTATTTT	CASSSGTRSSTDTQYF
-	TRBD2	12	TRBV3-1	TRBJ2-1	TGTGCCAGCGCGGGAGAATTCAATGAGCAGTTCTTC	CASAGEFNEQFF
-	TRBD1	12	TRBV5-1	TRBJ2-7	TGCGCCAGCAGCTATAGGGGGCGCGAGCAGTACTTC	CASSYRGREQYF
-	-	13	TRBV28	TRBJ2-2	TGTGCCAGCAGTTTTGCGGGACCCGGGGAGCTTTTTTTT	CASSFAGPGELFF
-	-	12	TRBV7-9	TRBJ2-7	TGTGCCAGCAGCTGGGACGAATACGAGCAGTACTTC	CASSWDEYEQYF
-	-	13	TRBV5-4	TRBJ2-7	TGTGCCAGCAGCTTGGTAGAATCCTACGAGCAGTACTTC	CASSLVESYEQYF
-	TRBD1	23	TRBV19	TRBJ1-5	TGTGCCAGTAGTATAGATCCCCTAGGGACAGCTAACCCCAATATATGGAGCAATCAGCCCCAGCATTTT	CASSIDPLGTANPNIWSNQPQHF
-	TRBD2	19	TRBV13	TRBJ2-5	TGTGCCAGCAGCTTATCCTCGGGACTAGCGGCCCCCCGGGAGGAGACCCAGTACTTC	CASSLSSGLAAPREETQYF
few	TRBD2	16	TRBV28	TRBJ2-2	TGTGCCAGCAGTCTCGGGACTAGCGGAAACACCGGGGAGCTGTTTTTT	CASSLGTSGNTGELFF
-	-	14	TRBV24-1	TRBJ1-1	TGTGCCACCAGTGAGGACCGGGACAACACTGAAGCTTTCTTT	CATSEDRDNTEAFF
-	-	19	TRBV6-1	TRBJ2-1	TGTGCCAGCAGCGGGCCTGGGCCGTCCACAGGCAGTGCTTACAATGAGCAGTTCTTC	CASSGPGPSTGSAYNEQFF
-	TRBD1	13	TRBV15	TRBJ2-5	TGTGCCACTAGTCCCGGGACAGCGGAGACCCAGTACTTC	CATSPGTAETQYF
-	-	13	TRBV13	TRBJ2-1	TGTGCCAGCAGCTTCCCAGGGGAAGGTGAGCAGTTCTTC	CASSFPGEGEQFF
once	TRBD2	14	TRBV13	TRBJ2-7	TGTGCCAGCAGAAATAGCGGGAGCGTGCACGAGCAGTACTTC	CASRNSGSVHEQYF
-	-	17	TRBV6-1	TRBJ1-5	TGTGCCAGCAGCCTTCTCAGGGGCCCTTCCGGAAATCAGCCCCAGCATTTT	CASSLLRGPSGNQPQHF
-	TRBD1	15	TRBV4-1	TRBJ2-7	TGCGCCAGCAGCCAAGGGCCGGACAGGGGAGGCGAGCAGTACTTC	CASSQGPDRGGEQYF
-	TRBD2	14	TRBV4-1	TRBJ2-7	TGCGCCAGCAGCCCCGGGAGGGTCTCCTACGAGCAGTACTTC	CASSPGRVSYEQYF
-	-	13	TRBV3-1	TRBJ2-1	TGTGCCAGCAGCCAGTGGGAGTGGGATGAGCAGTTCTTC	CASSQWEWDEQFF
-	-	13	TRBV20-1	TRBJ2-3	TGCAGTGCTAGTCTAGGGCGCACAGATACGCAGTATTTT	CSASLGRTDTQYF